This TCR beta chain was identified in a study of T cell responses to AZD1222 COVID-19 vaccine. Profiling relied on immunoSEQ multiplex PCR, and the TCRdb table lists in-frame clones only, not all of them. The sample yields about 60,000 clones, 85% to 95% seen once. About this clone: Its antigen remains unknown.

The ends lost 0 bases at V and 6 bases at J; junction bases unmatched: 4. This CDR3 has 14 amino acids. From germline, CDR1 is SGHDT and CDR2 YYEEEE. Study results and caveats: Baseline antibody screening turned up just six or seven seropositive AZD1222 recipients. Donors in the cohort were predominantly white British and more often female, and clonal diversity was possibly underestimated. Vaccine-related CD4 TCRs covered spike, predominating at 160-218 and 743-854.

This TCR came from an adult who received the MenACWY meningococcal vaccine as a control. This specimen was peripheral blood, taken 28 days after the second dose of the MenACWY control vaccine. The chain has TRBV5-6 and TRBJ1-1; 8 positions agree with TRBD1. The CDR3 here is CASSLVRGRAEAFF. The CDR3 DNA reads as TGTGCCAGCAGCTTGGTCAGGGGGCGGGCTGAAGCTTTCTTT.